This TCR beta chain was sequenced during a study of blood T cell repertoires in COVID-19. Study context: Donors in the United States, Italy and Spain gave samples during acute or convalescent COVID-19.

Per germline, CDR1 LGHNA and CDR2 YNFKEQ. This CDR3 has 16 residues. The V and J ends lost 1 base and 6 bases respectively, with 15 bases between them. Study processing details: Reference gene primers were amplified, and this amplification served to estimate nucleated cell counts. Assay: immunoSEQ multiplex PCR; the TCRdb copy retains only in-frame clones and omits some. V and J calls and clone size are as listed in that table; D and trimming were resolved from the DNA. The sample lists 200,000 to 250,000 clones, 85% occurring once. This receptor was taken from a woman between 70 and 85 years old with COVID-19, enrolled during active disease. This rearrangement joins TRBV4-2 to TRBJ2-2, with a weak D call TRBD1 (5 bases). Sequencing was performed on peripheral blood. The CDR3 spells CASSQGSGQGAGELFF. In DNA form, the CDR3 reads TGTGCCAGCAGCCAAGGAAGTGGGCAGGGTGCCGGGGAGCTGTTTTTT.